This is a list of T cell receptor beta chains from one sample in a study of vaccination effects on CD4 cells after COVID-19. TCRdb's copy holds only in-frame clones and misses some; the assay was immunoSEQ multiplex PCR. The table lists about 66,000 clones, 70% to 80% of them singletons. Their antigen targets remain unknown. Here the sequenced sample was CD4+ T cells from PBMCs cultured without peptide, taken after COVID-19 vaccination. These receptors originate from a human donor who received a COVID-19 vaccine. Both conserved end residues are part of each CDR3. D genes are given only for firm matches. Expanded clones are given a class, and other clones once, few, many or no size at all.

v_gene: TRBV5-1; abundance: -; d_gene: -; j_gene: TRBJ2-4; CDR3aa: CATSETQGANIQYF; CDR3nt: TGCGCCACCAGCGAAACCCAGGGTGCGAACATTCAGTACTTC
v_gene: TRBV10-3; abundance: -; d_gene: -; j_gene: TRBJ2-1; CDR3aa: CAISESTGQPYNEQFF; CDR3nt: TGTGCCATCAGTGAGTCAACTGGACAACCCTACAATGAGCAGTTCTTC
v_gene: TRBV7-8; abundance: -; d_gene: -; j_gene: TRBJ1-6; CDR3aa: CASSFGGLRSYNSPLHF; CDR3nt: TGTGCCAGCAGCTTCGGAGGATTAAGGTCCTATAATTCACCCCTCCACTTT
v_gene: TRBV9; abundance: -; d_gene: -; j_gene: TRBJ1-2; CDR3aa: CASSAAAGTERNYGYTF; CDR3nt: TGTGCCAGCAGCGCAGCAGCCGGGACGGAGAGAAACTATGGCTACACCTTC
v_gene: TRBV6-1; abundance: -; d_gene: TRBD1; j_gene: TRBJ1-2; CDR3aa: CASSEVEGRGPGYGYTF; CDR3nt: TGTGCCAGCAGTGAAGTGGAGGGCAGGGGGCCTGGCTATGGCTACACCTTC
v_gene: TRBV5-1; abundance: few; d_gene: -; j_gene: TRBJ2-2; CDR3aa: CASSKTEGAGELFF; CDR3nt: TGCGCCAGCAGCAAGACGGAGGGGGCCGGGGAGCTGTTTTTT
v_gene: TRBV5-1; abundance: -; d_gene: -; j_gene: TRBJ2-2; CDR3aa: CASRPETGELFF; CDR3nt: TGCGCCAGCAGACCGGAGACGGGGGAGCTGTTTTTT
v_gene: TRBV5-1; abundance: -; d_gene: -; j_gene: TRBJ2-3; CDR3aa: CASSLGDTQYF; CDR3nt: TGCGCCAGCAGCTTGGGGGATACGCAGTATTTT
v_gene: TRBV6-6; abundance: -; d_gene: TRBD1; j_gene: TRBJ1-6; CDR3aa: CASSYQPGQGGPPLHF; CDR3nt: TGTGCCAGCAGTTACCAGCCGGGACAGGGGGGACCACCCCTCCACTTT
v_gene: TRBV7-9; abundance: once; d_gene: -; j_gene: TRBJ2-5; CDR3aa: CASSFAGLETQYF; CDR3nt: TGTGCCAGCAGCTTCGCAGGGTTAGAGACCCAGTACTTC
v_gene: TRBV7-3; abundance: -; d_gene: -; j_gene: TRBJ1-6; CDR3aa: CASSALGGGNGSPLHF; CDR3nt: TGTGCCAGCAGCGCCCTAGGTGGGGGAAATGGTTCACCCCTCCACTTT
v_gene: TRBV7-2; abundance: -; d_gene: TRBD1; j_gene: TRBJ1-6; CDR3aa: CASSLDGTGGSPLHF; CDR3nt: TGTGCCAGCAGCTTAGATGGGACAGGGGGTTCACCCCTCCACTTT
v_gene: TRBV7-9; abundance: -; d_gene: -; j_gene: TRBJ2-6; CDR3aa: CASSLAAAGANVLTF; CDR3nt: TGTGCCAGCAGCTTAGCGGCCGCTGGGGCCAACGTCCTGACTTTC
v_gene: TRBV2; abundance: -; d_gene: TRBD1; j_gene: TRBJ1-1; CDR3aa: CASWDRGLGEAFF; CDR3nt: TGTGCCAGCTGGGACAGGGGGCTTGGTGAAGCTTTCTTT
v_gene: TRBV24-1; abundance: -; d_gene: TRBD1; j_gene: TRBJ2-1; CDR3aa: CATSDQTGPYNEQFF; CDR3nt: TGTGCCACCAGTGATCAGACAGGGCCCTACAATGAGCAGTTCTTC
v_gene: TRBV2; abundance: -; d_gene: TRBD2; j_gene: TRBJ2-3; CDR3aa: CASSQPTSGGSDTQYF; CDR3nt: TGTGCCAGCAGTCAACCTACTAGCGGGGGATCAGATACGCAGTATTTT
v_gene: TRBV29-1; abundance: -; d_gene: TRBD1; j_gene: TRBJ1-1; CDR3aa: CSGGTGTGTTEAFF; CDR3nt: TGCAGCGGAGGCACCGGGACAGGGACCACTGAAGCTTTCTTT
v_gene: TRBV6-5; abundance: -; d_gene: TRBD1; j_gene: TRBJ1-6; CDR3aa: CASRTTGVSPLHF; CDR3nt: TGTGCCAGCAGGACCACAGGGGTTTCACCCCTCCACTTT
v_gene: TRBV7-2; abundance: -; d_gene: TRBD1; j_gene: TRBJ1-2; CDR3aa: CASSSQGAGYGYTF; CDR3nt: TGTGCCAGCAGCTCACAGGGGGCGGGCTATGGCTACACCTTC
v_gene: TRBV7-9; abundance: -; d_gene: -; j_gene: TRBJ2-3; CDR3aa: CASSLGQDTDTQYF; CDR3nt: TGTGCCAGCAGCCTTGGACAAGACACAGATACGCAGTATTTT
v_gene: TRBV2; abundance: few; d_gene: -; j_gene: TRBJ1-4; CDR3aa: CASRGRILGEKLFF; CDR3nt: TGTGCCAGCAGGGGGAGGATCCTCGGTGAAAAACTGTTTTTT
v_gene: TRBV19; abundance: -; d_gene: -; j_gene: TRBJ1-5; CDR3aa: CASSIDHGPDQPQHF; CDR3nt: TGTGCCAGTAGTATAGATCACGGCCCAGATCAGCCCCAGCATTTT
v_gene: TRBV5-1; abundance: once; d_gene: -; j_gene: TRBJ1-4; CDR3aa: CASSLAAPGEKLFF; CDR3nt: TGCGCCAGCAGCTTGGCGGCTCCCGGTGAAAAACTGTTTTTT
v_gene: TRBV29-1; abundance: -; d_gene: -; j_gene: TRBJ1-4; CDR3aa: CSVSRGSNEKLFF; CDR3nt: TGCAGCGTTTCTCGGGGATCTAATGAAAAACTGTTTTTT
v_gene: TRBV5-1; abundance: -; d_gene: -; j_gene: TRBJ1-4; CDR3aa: CASSLGTDEKLFF; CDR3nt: TGCGCCAGCAGCTTGGGGACAGATGAAAAACTGTTTTTT
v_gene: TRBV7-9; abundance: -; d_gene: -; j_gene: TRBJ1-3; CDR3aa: CASSLTGTAGNTIYF; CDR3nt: TGTGCCAGCAGCCTCACCGGGACTGCTGGAAACACCATATATTTT
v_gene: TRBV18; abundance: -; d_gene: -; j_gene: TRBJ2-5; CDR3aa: CASSPAADQETQYF; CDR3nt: TGTGCCAGCTCACCGGCGGCGGATCAAGAGACCCAGTACTTC
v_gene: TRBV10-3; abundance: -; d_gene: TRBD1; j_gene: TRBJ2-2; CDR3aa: CAISARQGAFGELFF; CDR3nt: TGTGCCATCAGTGCCCGACAGGGGGCATTCGGGGAGCTGTTTTTT
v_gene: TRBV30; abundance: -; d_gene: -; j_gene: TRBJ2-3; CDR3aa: CAWSPRDTQYF; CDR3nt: TGTGCCTGGAGTCCGAGGGATACGCAGTATTTT
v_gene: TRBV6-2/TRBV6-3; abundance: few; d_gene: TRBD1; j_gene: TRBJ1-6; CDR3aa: CASSFYRGGPLHF; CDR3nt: TGTGCCAGCAGTTTCTACAGGGGAGGACCCCTCCACTTT
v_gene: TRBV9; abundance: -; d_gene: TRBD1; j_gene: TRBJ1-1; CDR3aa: CASSVGPGQGVMNTEAFF; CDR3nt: TGTGCCAGCAGCGTAGGGCCCGGACAGGGGGTAATGAACACTGAAGCTTTCTTT
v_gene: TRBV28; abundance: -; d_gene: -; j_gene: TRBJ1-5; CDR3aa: CASSLLQTYQPQHF; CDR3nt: TGTGCCAGCAGTTTACTACAAACCTATCAGCCCCAGCATTTT
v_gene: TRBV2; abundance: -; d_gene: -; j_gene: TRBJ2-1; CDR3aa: CASSDRNGLQFF; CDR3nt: TGTGCCAGCAGTGACCGAAATGGTTTGCAGTTCTTC
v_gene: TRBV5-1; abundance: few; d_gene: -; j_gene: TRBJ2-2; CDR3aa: CASSSLEGTGELFF; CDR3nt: TGCGCCAGCAGCTCGCTCGAGGGCACCGGGGAGCTGTTTTTT
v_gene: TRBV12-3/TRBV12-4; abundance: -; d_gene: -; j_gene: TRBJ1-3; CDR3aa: CASTWGGGNTIYF; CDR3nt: TGTGCCAGCACCTGGGGCGGGGGAAACACCATATATTTT
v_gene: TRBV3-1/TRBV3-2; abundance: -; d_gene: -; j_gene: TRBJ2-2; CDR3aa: CASSQGFVRWYANTGELFF; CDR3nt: TGTGCCAGCAGCCAAGGGTTTGTGAGATGGTACGCGAACACCGGGGAGCTGTTTTTT
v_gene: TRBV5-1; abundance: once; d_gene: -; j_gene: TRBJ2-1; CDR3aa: CASSLVLGASSYNEQFF; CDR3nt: TGCGCCAGCAGCTTGGTTCTGGGGGCGAGCTCCTACAATGAGCAGTTCTTC
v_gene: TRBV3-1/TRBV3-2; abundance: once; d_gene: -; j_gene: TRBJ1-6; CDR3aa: CASTSYGTQNSPLHF; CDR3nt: TGTGCCAGCACCTCATATGGGACGCAAAATTCACCCCTCCACTTT
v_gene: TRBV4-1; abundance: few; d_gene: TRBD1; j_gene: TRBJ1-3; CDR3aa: CASSLYSTGSGNTIYF; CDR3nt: TGCGCCAGCAGCCTCTACTCGACAGGGAGTGGAAACACCATATATTTT
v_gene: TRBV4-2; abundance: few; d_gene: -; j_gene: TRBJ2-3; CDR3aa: CASSQNPTDTDTQYF; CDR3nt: TGTGCCAGCAGCCAAAACCCGACAGACACAGATACGCAGTATTTT
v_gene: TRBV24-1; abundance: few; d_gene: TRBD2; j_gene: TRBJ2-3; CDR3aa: CATSDPRGVSSTDTQYF; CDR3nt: TGTGCCACCAGTGACCCCCGGGGGGTATCTAGCACAGATACGCAGTATTTT
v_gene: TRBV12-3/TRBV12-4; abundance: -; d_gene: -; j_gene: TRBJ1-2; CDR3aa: CASSRTQNYGYTF; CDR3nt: TGTGCCAGCAGTCGGACCCAGAACTATGGCTACACCTTC
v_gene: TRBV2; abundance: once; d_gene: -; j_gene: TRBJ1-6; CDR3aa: CASSEQQSGDTPLHF; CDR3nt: TGTGCCAGCAGTGAACAACAGAGTGGGGACACACCCCTCCACTTT
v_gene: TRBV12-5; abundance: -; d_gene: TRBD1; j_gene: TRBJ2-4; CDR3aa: CASRTGDDIQYF; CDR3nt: TGTGCTAGTCGGACAGGTGATGACATTCAGTACTTC
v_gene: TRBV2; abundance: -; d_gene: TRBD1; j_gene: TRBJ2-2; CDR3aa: CASSSQGANTGELFF; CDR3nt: TGTGCCAGCAGTTCACAGGGGGCAAACACCGGGGAGCTGTTTTTT